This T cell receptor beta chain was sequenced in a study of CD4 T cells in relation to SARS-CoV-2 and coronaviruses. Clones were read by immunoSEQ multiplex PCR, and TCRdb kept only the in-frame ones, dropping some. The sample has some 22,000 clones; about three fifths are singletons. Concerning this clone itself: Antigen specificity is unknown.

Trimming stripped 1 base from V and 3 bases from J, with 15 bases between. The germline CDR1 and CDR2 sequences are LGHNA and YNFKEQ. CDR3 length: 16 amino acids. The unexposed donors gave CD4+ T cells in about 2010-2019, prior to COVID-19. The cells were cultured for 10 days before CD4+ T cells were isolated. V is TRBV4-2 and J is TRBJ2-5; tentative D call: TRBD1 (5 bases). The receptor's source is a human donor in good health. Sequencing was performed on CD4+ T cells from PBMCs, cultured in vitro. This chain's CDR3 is CASSQVPDTPEETQYF. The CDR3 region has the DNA TGTGCCAGCAGCCAAGTACCGGACACACCTGAAGAGACCCAGTACTTC.